The 24 T cell receptor beta chains presented below share a single source sample, sequenced in a study of blood T cell repertoires in COVID-19. Clones were sequenced by immunoSEQ multiplex PCR, and TCRdb holds only the in-frame ones, with some missing. The sample has roughly 38,000 clones; approximately 85% are singletons. Sequences were obtained from peripheral blood. The source is a man aged 35 to 55 with active or convalescent COVID-19.

The chain employs TRBV7-9 and TRBJ1-5, with a weak D call TRBD1 (6 bases). Trimming pared 3 bases from V and 2 bases from J, leaving 17 bases between. The CDR3 has 17 residues. Germline CDR1 and CDR2: SEHNR and FQNEAQ (reference sequence). DNA of the CDR3: TGTGCCAGCAGCTTTCAATTACAGGGAGCGGGCAATCAGCCCCAGCATTTT. Its translation: CASSFQLQGAGNQPQHF.

This chain connects TRBV3-1 (or the pseudogene TRBV3-2) to TRBJ2-1, with D perhaps TRBD1 (5 bases). V lost 4 bases, J lost 6 bases, and 13 bases lay in between. The CDR3 sequence is 14 residues long. In germline, CDR1 is LGHDT, CDR2 YNNKEL (reference sequence). This CDR3 is CASSLLDSSNEQFF. The CDR3 DNA reads as TGTGCCAGCAGCCTGCTCGACAGCTCCAATGAGCAGTTCTTC.

This chain links TRBV24-1 with TRBJ2-2, with D hard to call. Germline V CDR1 and CDR2: KGHDR, SFDVKD. Trimming removed 0 bases from V and 1 base from J, with 8 bases in between. The CDR3 spans 16 residues. CDR3 DNA: TGTGCCACCAGTGATTTGCCTTCAGGGAACACCGGGGAGCTGTTTTTT. It encodes CATSDLPSGNTGELFF.

The rearrangement uses TRBV2 and TRBJ2-2; the match to TRBD2 covers 13 bases. The germline CDR1 and CDR2 sequences are SNHLY and FYNNEI. The length of the CDR3 is 17 residues. DNA for the CDR3: TGTAAACAACGGGGACTAGCGGGACCGCGCTACACCGGGGAGCTGTTTTTT. Its translation: CKQRGLAGPRYTGELFF.

The chain carries TRBV19 and TRBJ1-5; 7 bases match TRBD1. V shed 2 bases, J shed 4 bases, and the junction held 5 bases outside the gene matches. This CDR3 is built from 15 residues. Germline V gene sequence: CDR1 LNHDA, CDR2 SQIVND (reference sequence). The CDR3 region has the DNA TGTGCCAGTAGTATAATGACAGGGAAGAATCAGCCCCAGCATTTT. The encoded protein is CASSIMTGKNQPQHF.

This sequence joins TRBV4-2 and TRBJ2-2, with 10 bases aligning to TRBD2. V lost 0 bases, J lost 7 bases, and 8 bases stayed unmatched. The CDR3 length is 17 residues. Germline assignment: CDR1 LGHNA and CDR2 YNFKEQ. CDR3: CASSQDIQRGGNGELFF. CDR3 DNA: TGTGCCAGCAGCCAAGATATCCAGCGGGGGGGCAACGGGGAGCTGTTTTTT.

This rearrangement joins TRBV4-2 to TRBJ2-7, with D tentatively TRBD2 (7 bases). This CDR3 has 14 residues. CDR1 is LGHNA and CDR2 is YNFKEQ in the germline V gene. Trimming removed 3 bases from V and 5 bases from J, with 14 bases in between. The CDR3 here is CASSHSGGRDEQYF. The CDR3 DNA follows: TGTGCCAGCAGCCATTCCGGGGGGCGGGACGAGCAGTACTTC.

The V call is TRBV11-3, the J call TRBJ2-1, with D tentatively TRBD2 (5 bases). The CDR3 contains 15 residues. Germline V gene sequence: CDR1 SGHNT, CDR2 YENEEA. Trimming cost V 6 bases and J 0 bases, with 12 bases left between them. The CDR3 is CASSRTAGSYNEQFF. The CDR3 DNA follows: TGTGCCAGCAGTCGGACTGCAGGCTCCTACAATGAGCAGTTCTTC.

V and J are TRBV12-3 or TRBV12-4 and TRBJ2-7; 7 nucleotides align to TRBD2. Trimming cost V 4 bases and J 6 bases; bases outside gene matches: 6. The CDR3 runs to 13 residues. CDR3 residues: CASSSYGGVEQYF. The CDR3 bases are TGTGCCAGCAGTTCCTATGGGGGGGTCGAGCAGTACTTC.

The chain uses TRBV3-1 (or the pseudogene TRBV3-2) and TRBJ1-2, with a weak D call TRBD1 (6 bases). The CDR3 totals 13 residues. Trimming shortened V by 4 bases and J by 7 bases, and 13 bases separated the two germline ends. Germline V lookup: CDR1 LGHDT, CDR2 YNNKEL (reference sequence). In DNA, the CDR3 is TGTGCCAGCAGCCCGGCGGCACAGGGTGGCTACACCTTC. This sequence encodes CASSPAAQGGYTF.

This rearrangement joins TRBV15 to TRBJ2-3, with D possibly being TRBD2 (6 bases). V gave up 3 bases and J gave up 0 bases, with 10 bases separating them. This CDR3 spans 15 amino acids. Germline CDR1 and CDR2: LNHNV and YYDKDF (reference sequence). CDR3 amino acids: CATSSGGTSTDTQYF. As DNA, the CDR3 is TGTGCCACCAGCAGTGGGGGGACTAGCACAGATACGCAGTATTTT.

The chain combines TRBV7-8 with TRBJ1-6; D is unclear. V lost 8 bases and J lost 5, with 7 bases in between. The germline V gene has CDR1 SGHVS and CDR2 FQNEAQ. The CDR3 covers 12 residues. The CDR3 sequence: CASGLNNSPLHF. The CDR3 DNA sequence: TGTGCCAGCGGCCTTAATAATTCACCCCTCCACTTT.

The chain combines TRBV2 with TRBJ2-7, with unresolved D. V gave up 4 bases and J gave up 2 bases, with 9 bases separating them. CDR3 length: 13 residues. Germline V gene lookup returns CDR1 SNHLY and CDR2 FYNNEI. The CDR3 bases are TGTGCCAGCAGTGCCGGAGTTCCCTACGAGCAGTACTTC. Its protein product is CASSAGVPYEQYF.

CDR3 bases: TGTGCCAGCAGAAACAGGTCGCCTGAGCAGTTCTTC. This encodes CASRNRSPEQFF. The chain recombines TRBV6-5 with TRBJ2-1, with a possible D match to TRBD1 (5 bases). CDR3 size: 12 residues. Germline assignment: CDR1 MNHEY and CDR2 SVGAGI. V was trimmed by 6 bases and J by 9 bases, leaving 12 bases between them.

V usage is TRBV6-5 and J usage is TRBJ2-1; 8 bases align to TRBD2. The junction had 4 bases not matched to a gene; V was cut back by 5 bases and J by 4 bases. This CDR3 comprises 14 residues. In germline, CDR1 is MNHEY, CDR2 SVGAGI. The CDR3 DNA sequence: TGTGCCAGCAGTAGGGCGGGGGGTTACAATGAGCAGTTCTTC. It codes for CASSRAGGYNEQFF.

The rearrangement links TRBV29-1 to TRBJ2-1; 7 nucleotides align to TRBD2. The V and J ends lost 4 bases and 7 bases, in that order; junction bases with no gene match: 10. Germline V lookup: CDR1 SQVTM, CDR2 ANQGSEA. This CDR3 has 14 residues. CDR3 nucleotides: TGCAGCGTTGTTGAGTGGGAGGGAGGAAATGAGCAGTTCTTC. Translated: CSVVEWEGGNEQFF.

This chain links TRBV2 with TRBJ2-1; tentatively, D is TRBD2 (6 bases). V lost 5 bases and J 8 bases, leaving 19 bases between the germline ends. This CDR3 region has 15 residues. Germline V gene sequence: CDR1 SNHLY, CDR2 FYNNEI. CDR3 sequence reads: CASSFGLALFDEQFF. The DNA of the CDR3 is TGTGCCAGCAGTTTTGGTCTAGCGTTATTCGATGAGCAGTTCTTC.

V and J are TRBV6-5 and TRBJ1-2, with 8 nucleotides matching TRBD1. CDR3 length: 14 amino acids. CDR1 is MNHEY, CDR2 SVGAGI, per germline. The junction had 10 bases not matched to a gene; V was cut back by 7 bases and J by 6 bases. This CDR3 is CASTTGGGWDGYTF. CDR3 nucleotide sequence: TGTGCCAGCACCACAGGGGGGGGATGGGATGGCTACACCTTC.

J is TRBJ1-2 and V is TRBV28; possibly TRBD1 for D (6 bases). The length of the CDR3 is 13 residues. Germline V CDR1 and CDR2: MDHEN, SYDVKM. Trimming stripped 3 bases from V and 8 bases from J, with 13 bases between. The CDR3 here is CASSFRTVLGYTF. CDR3 DNA sequence: TGTGCCAGCAGTTTTCGGACAGTCCTAGGCTACACCTTC.

The chain links TRBV29-1 to TRBJ1-4; possibly TRBD1 for D (6 bases). This CDR3 region has 15 residues. CDR1 SQVTM and CDR2 ANQGSEA come from the germline V gene. The V and J ends lost 4 bases and 8 bases respectively, with 20 bases between them. This chain's CDR3 is CSVVPRQGLGEKLFF. The CDR3 coding sequence is TGCAGCGTTGTGCCCCGTCAGGGGCTAGGGGAAAAACTGTTTTTT.

The chain carries TRBV28 and TRBJ2-5; 7 bases map to TRBD1. V lost 4 bases to trimming and J lost 3 bases; unmatched junction nucleotides: 2. This CDR3 region has 13 residues. CDR1 and CDR2 from the germline V gene are MDHEN and SYDVKM. The CDR3 DNA reads TGTGCCAGCAGTTCCGGGACAGAAGAGACCCAGTACTTC. It codes for CASSSGTEETQYF. Drawing the rest from reference TRBV28 and TRBJ2-5, the complete variable domain is DVKVTQSSRYLVKRTGEKVFLECVQDMDHENMFWYRQDPGLGLRLIYFSYDVKMKEKGDIPEGYSVSREKKERFSLILESASTNQTSMYLCASSSGTEETQYFGPGTRLLVL.

The chain combines TRBV27 with TRBJ2-7; 7 nucleotides line up with TRBD1. This CDR3 region has 14 residues. With V trimmed by 4 bases and J by 3 bases, 6 bases remained unmatched. In germline, CDR1 is MNHEY, CDR2 SMNVEV (reference sequence). CDR3 bases: TGTGCCAGCAGTTCGCTACAGGGGTTCTACGAGCAGTACTTC. This gives the protein CASSSLQGFYEQYF.

The V and J genes are TRBV9 and TRBJ2-5; maybe TRBD2 (7 bases). From germline, CDR1 is SGDLS and CDR2 YYNGEE. Trimming took off 4 bases at V and 1 base at J, with 20 bases between the two ends. There are 17 residues in the CDR3. CDR3 bases: TGTGCCAGCAGCTCAAGCCCATTAGGGGGGGTCCAAGAGACCCAGTACTTC. Its translation: CASSSSPLGGVQETQYF.

The chain combines TRBV6-5 with TRBJ2-3; TRBD1 might be the D (6 bases). Germline CDR1 MNHEY, CDR2 SVGAGI. Trimming took 7 bases from V and 3 from J, leaving 17 bases between them. This CDR3 has 15 amino acids. This chain's CDR3 is CASTARQVGTDTQYF. The CDR3 DNA sequence: TGTGCCAGCACCGCCCGACAGGTTGGAACAGATACGCAGTATTTT.